The rows below give T cell receptor beta chains drawn from one sample of a study of siplizumab effects on memory and regulatory T cells. Some clones are missing from TCRdb's copy, which holds only in-frame ones; the method was immunoSEQ multiplex PCR. The sample has 100,000 to 120,000 clones, roughly 92% seen once; the top ten hold 1.3%. The sequencing input was CD4+ T cells sorted from blood. The receptors were sampled from a human donor in good health. The CDR3 runs from the conserved cysteine through the conserved F or W. D genes are given only for firm matches. The size entry is marked missing in some rows and otherwise reads once, few, many or a size class.

V	size	D	length	J	DNA	CDR3
TRBV25-1	.	.	13	TRBJ1-3	TGTGCCAGCAGTGGGTGGACTGGAAACACCATATATTTT	CASSGWTGNTIYF
TRBV5-1	.	.	15	TRBJ2-1	TGCGCCAGCAGCTTGGACTGGAGCTCCTACAATGAGCAGTTCTTC	CASSLDWSSYNEQFF
TRBV27	.	.	14	TRBJ2-3	TGTGCCAGCAGTTTCCAAGGTTACACAGATACGCAGTATTTT	CASSFQGYTDTQYF
TRBV10-3	once	TRBD1	18	TRBJ2-6	TGTGCCATCAGTGAGCCAAGACAGGGGGCGGCAGGGGCCAACGTCCTGACTTTC	CAISEPRQGAAGANVLTF
TRBV27	.	.	14	TRBJ2-7	TGTGCCAGCAGTTATGAGCCTAGCTCCTACGAGCAGTACTTC	CASSYEPSSYEQYF
TRBV4-2	.	TRBD1	17	TRBJ2-2	TGTGCCAGCAGCCTCTTGCCCCGGGACAGGGAGGGCGGGGAGCTGTTTTTT	CASSLLPRDREGGELFF
TRBV9	.	.	15	TRBJ2-1	TGTGCCAGCAGCGTAGCTTGGGGGTCCTACAATGAGCAGTTCTTC	CASSVAWGSYNEQFF
TRBV5-5	.	TRBD2	15	TRBJ2-1	TGTGCCAGCAGCGTGGCCGCTAGCGGTTACAATGAGCAGTTCTTC	CASSVAASGYNEQFF
TRBV6-1	.	.	12	TRBJ1-2	TGTGCCAGCAGTGAAAAGGGATATGGCTACACCTTC	CASSEKGYGYTF
TRBV7-8	once	.	13	TRBJ2-7	TGTGCCAGCAGCTTAAGTCGCACGAACGAGCAGTACTTC	CASSLSRTNEQYF
TRBV29-1	.	TRBD1	17	TRBJ2-6	TGCAGCGTTGCGAGGTCGACAGGGGGCTTAGGGGCCAACGTCCTGACTTTC	CSVARSTGGLGANVLTF
TRBV4-1	.	TRBD1	17	TRBJ1-1	TGCGCCAGCAGGTTCTTGGGGGGGACAGCAATGAACACTGAAGCTTTCTTT	CASRFLGGTAMNTEAFF
TRBV2	.	TRBD1	13	TRBJ1-1	TGTGCCAGGGCGGGACAGACGAACACTGAAGCTTTCTTT	CARAGQTNTEAFF
TRBV30	.	.	13	TRBJ1-5	TGTGCCTGCCGCGGGGGGCCTGGGCAGCCCCAGCATTTT	CACRGGPGQPQHF
TRBV5-1	.	TRBD1	14	TRBJ2-7	TGCGCCAGCAGAGGGGGACAGAGTTCCTACGAGCAGTACTTC	CASRGGQSSYEQYF
TRBV5-8	.	.	11	TRBJ2-1	TGTGCCAGCAGCCTATCCTCGGAGCAGTTCTTC	CASSLSSEQFF
TRBV5-4	.	.	15	TRBJ2-5	TGTGCCAGCAGCTTGGAAGTGGGTAGGGGAGAGACCCAGTACTTC	CASSLEVGRGETQYF
TRBV7-9	.	TRBD1	16	TRBJ1-5	TGTGCCAGCACCTCCGGGGGGGACAGTAGCAATCAGCCCCAGCATTTT	CASTSGGDSSNQPQHF
TRBV7-3	once	.	18	TRBJ2-6	TGTGCCAGCAGCCAACTATCAGGACGGATCTCTGGGGCCAACGTCCTGACTTTC	CASSQLSGRISGANVLTF
TRBV19	.	TRBD2	14	TRBJ2-1	TGTGCCACCCTGACTAGCGGGACCTACAATGAGCAGTTCTTC	CATLTSGTYNEQFF
TRBV9	.	.	16	TRBJ1-6	TGTGCCAGCAGCCCAAGAGATGGGATTTATAATTCACCCCTCCACTTT	CASSPRDGIYNSPLHF
TRBV2	.	.	14	TRBJ1-4	TGTGCCAGCAGTGGGGATCTCCTTGGGGAAAAACTGTTTTTT	CASSGDLLGEKLFF
TRBV18	.	TRBD2	17	TRBJ2-1	TGTGCCAGCTCACCAGGGGCCAGCGGGAGTTCTTACAATGAGCAGTTCTTC	CASSPGASGSSYNEQFF
TRBV18	.	.	18	TRBJ1-3	TGTGCCAGCTCATCAACCCCCGGGACACCCATCTCTGGAAACACCATATATTTT	CASSSTPGTPISGNTIYF
TRBV19	.	.	13	TRBJ1-5	TGTGCCAGTTCGGGACACCTTAATCAGCCCCAGCATTTT	CASSGHLNQPQHF
TRBV6-5	.	TRBD1	14	TRBJ2-5	TGTGCCAGCAGTAGGGACAGGGAACAAGAGACCCAGTACTTC	CASSRDREQETQYF
TRBV7-9	.	TRBD2	15	TRBJ2-5	TGTGCCAGCAGCTTAGCGGGACTAGCGGGGGAGGCCCAGTACTTC	CASSLAGLAGEAQYF
TRBV10-1	.	.	14	TRBJ2-5	TGCGCCAGCAGTGAGGGGGCAGCTCAAGAGACCCAGTACTTC	CASSEGAAQETQYF
TRBV5-1	.	TRBD1	12	TRBJ1-2	TGCGCCAGCAGCGGGGACAGGGGGAGCTACACCTTC	CASSGDRGSYTF
TRBV30	.	.	16	TRBJ2-4	TGTGCCTGGAGCGGGTCGGCAGTTCTAGCCAAAAACATTCAGTACTTC	CAWSGSAVLAKNIQYF
TRBV5-6	few	.	15	TRBJ2-5	TGTGCCAGCAGCTTGGCACAGGGAACGCAAGAGACCCAGTACTTC	CASSLAQGTQETQYF
TRBV18	.	.	14	TRBJ2-6	TGTGCCAGCTCACCACCTGGTGGGGCCAACGTCCTGACTTTC	CASSPPGGANVLTF
TRBV6-4	.	TRBD2	17	TRBJ2-3	TGTGCCAGCAGTGCCCAGGCGGGGGGAAAGGGGACAGATACGCAGTATTTT	CASSAQAGGKGTDTQYF
TRBV27	.	TRBD2	15	TRBJ2-1	TGTGCCAGCAGCATAGCGGGGGCCAACTACAATGAGCAGTTCTTC	CASSIAGANYNEQFF
TRBV7-9	.	TRBD2	15	TRBJ2-1	TGTGCCAGCAGCGCCGGACTAGCGGCCTTCGAGGAGCAGTTCTTC	CASSAGLAAFEEQFF
TRBV6-6	.	.	15	TRBJ1-4	TGTGCCAGCAGATTCCCCGGGGGGCTCGATGAAAAACTGTTTTTT	CASRFPGGLDEKLFF
TRBV15	.	.	15	TRBJ2-5	TGTGCCACCAGTCAGACGGGGGGCACCCAAGAGACCCAGTACTTC	CATSQTGGTQETQYF
TRBV10-3	.	.	11	TRBJ2-3	TGTGCCACAAAACAGACGGATACGCAGTATTTT	CATKQTDTQYF
TRBV5-1	.	.	15	TRBJ2-6	TGCGCCAGCAGCACGGGGGTAACTGGGGCCAACGTCCTGACTTTC	CASSTGVTGANVLTF
TRBV21-1	.	.	20	TRBJ1-3	TGTGCCAGCAGCAAAGTATCCGGACAGGGAGAGGTCTGCCCGGGAAACACCATATATTTT	CASSKVSGQGEVCPGNTIYF
TRBV7-3	.	TRBD2	17	TRBJ2-2	TGTGCCAGCAGCTTGGCAACGGGACTATCGAACACCGGGGAGCTGTTTTTT	CASSLATGLSNTGELFF
TRBV5-1	.	.	15	TRBJ2-3	TGCGCCAGCAGCTTGGACAGGGACCGCACAGATACGCAGTATTTT	CASSLDRDRTDTQYF
TRBV11-2	.	TRBD1	15	TRBJ2-3	TGTGCCAGCAGCAGACAGGGAACGTCCACAGATACGCAGTATTTT	CASSRQGTSTDTQYF
TRBV5-4	.	TRBD2	15	TRBJ2-1	TGTGCCAGCAGGATCGCCCTAGCGGGCTACAATGAGCAGTTCTTC	CASRIALAGYNEQFF
TRBV14	.	.	16	TRBJ1-1	TGTGCCAGCAGCCAAGCAGGTGGGTCCCTGAACACTGAAGCTTTCTTT	CASSQAGGSLNTEAFF